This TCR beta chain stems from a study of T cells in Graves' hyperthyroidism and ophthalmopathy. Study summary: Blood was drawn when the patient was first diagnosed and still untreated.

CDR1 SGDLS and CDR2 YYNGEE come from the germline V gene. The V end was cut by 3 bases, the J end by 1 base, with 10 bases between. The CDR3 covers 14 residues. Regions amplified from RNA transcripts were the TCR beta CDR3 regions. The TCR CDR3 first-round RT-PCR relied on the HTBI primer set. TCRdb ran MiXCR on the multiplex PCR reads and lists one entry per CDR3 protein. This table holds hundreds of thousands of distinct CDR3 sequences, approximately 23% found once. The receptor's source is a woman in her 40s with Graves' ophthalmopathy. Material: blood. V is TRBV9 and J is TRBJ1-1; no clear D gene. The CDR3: CASSGGRENTEAFF. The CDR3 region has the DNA TGTGCCAGCAGCGGGGGAAGGGAGAACACTGAAGCTTTCTTT.